This TCR beta chain was identified during a study of T cells in Graves' hyperthyroidism and ophthalmopathy. In the study overall: Any treatment followed the collection of peripheral blood at initial diagnosis. Study outcomes and limitations: In simple terms, a model built on 13 V-J features told ophthalmopathy apart from stable hyperthyroidism. In validation, the model predicted ophthalmopathy. These predictions came a median approximately 5.9 months before onset.

There are many counts of this clonotype. Antigen specificity is unknown. Trimming shortened V by 1 base and J by 2 bases, and 15 bases separated the two germline ends. The CDR3 runs to 16 residues. CDR1 is LGHNA, CDR2 YSLEER, per germline. Blood dates from first hyperthyroidism diagnosis, before any ophthalmopathy symptoms. RNA transcripts provided the source from which TCR beta CDR3 regions were amplified. In the first-round RT-PCR of the TCR CDR3, the HTBI primer set was used. MiXCR, run by TCRdb on the multiplex PCR reads, gives a single entry per CDR3 protein. The data contain hundreds of thousands of distinct CDR3 sequences, approximately 15% of them singletons.

Material: blood. The origin of this receptor is a woman under 40 with Graves' hyperthyroidism that later progressed to Graves' ophthalmopathy. V usage is TRBV4-3 and J usage is TRBJ2-7; D might be TRBD1 or TRBD2, each matching 5 bases. The CDR3 loop is CASSQVGGTLTYEQYF. CDR3 nucleotide sequence: TGCGCCAGCAGCCAAGTGGGTGGGACGCTCACCTACGAGCAGTACTTC.